What follows are 14 T cell receptor beta chains derived from one specimen sequenced in a study of blood T cells in healthy people across ages (dated by TCRdb to the mid-2010s). Libraries were made using 5' RACE. The second PCR ran for roughly 7 to 12 cycles and used a J-beta primer mix along with a sample-barcoded 5' primer. TCRdb's own reprocessing of the public reads used fastp at Q25 and MiXCR and kept productive beta chains. For every CDR3 protein sequence, its rows merge into one entry that carries the most common genes and DNA. The sample records approximately 1,700,000 distinct CDR3 sequences, roughly 43% of which are singletons. Jointly, the top ten make up roughly 24% of the sample. What was sequenced was blood. The receptor set was obtained from a human donor in good health.

This clonotype showed up just a few times. The chain carries TRBV4-2 and TRBJ2-1, with D perhaps TRBD2 (5 bases). The ends were cut back, 2 bases at V and 0 bases at J, with 8 bases in the middle. The germline V gene has CDR1 LGHNA and CDR2 YNFKEQ. The CDR3 has 15 amino acids. The CDR3: CASSQLGSSYNEQFF. As DNA, the CDR3 is TGTGCCAGCAGCCAATTGGGGAGCTCCTACAATGAGCAGTTCTTC.

Remarks on this clonotype: The junction does not match germline at one end; this may be a read error. CDR3 nucleotides: TGTGCCAGCAGCTTTTACGAGAACACTGAAACTTTCTTT. It codes for CASSFYENTETFF. The chain recombines TRBV7-2 with TRBJ1-1; D unclear. The CDR3 is 13 amino acids. Per the germline V gene, CDR1 is SGHTA and CDR2 is FQGNSA.

V usage is TRBV7-9 and J usage is TRBJ2-7; D remains unclear. The DNA end favors TRBJ2-5, so the J call may be wrong. This CDR3 is built from 17 residues. Germline V CDR1 and CDR2: SEHNR, FQNEAQ (reference sequence). The CDR3 spells CASSLGLGRRPGETQYF. DNA for the CDR3: TGTGCCAGCAGCTTAGGATTAGGACGCCGGCCGGGCGAGACCCAGTACTTC.

The chain has TRBV29-1 and TRBJ1-1; D is perhaps TRBD1 (6 bases). V lost 4 bases to trimming and J lost 1 base, with 10 bases between them. The CDR3 contains 13 residues. Germline V gene lookup returns CDR1 SQVTM and CDR2 ANQGSEA. The CDR3 DNA is TGCAGCGTTGCTCCGACAGGGAACACTGAAGCTTTCTTT. Its translation: CSVAPTGNTEAFF.

The rearrangement links TRBV4-3 to TRBJ1-2, with D possibly matching TRBD1 (5 bases). The ends were cut back, 3 bases at V and 4 bases at J, with 15 bases in the middle. The CDR3 is 15 amino acids. Per the germline V gene, CDR1 is LGHNA and CDR2 is YSLEER. CDR3 region: CASSQSGGWLYGYTF. The CDR3 DNA follows: TGCGCCAGCAGCCAGAGTGGGGGTTGGCTCTATGGCTACACCTTC.

The chain has TRBV6-6 and TRBJ1-5; possibly TRBD1 for D (5 bases). CDR3 length equals 14 residues. Germline V gene sequence: CDR1 MNHNY, CDR2 SVGAGI (reference sequence). V was pared by 1 base and J by 6 bases, with 10 bases between. CDR3 loop: CASSYLGEGQPQHF. CDR3 DNA sequence: TGTGCCAGCAGTTACTTGGGGGAGGGTCAGCCCCAGCATTTT.

This clonotype has just a few counts. The gene calls are TRBV11-2 and TRBJ1-1; D is undetermined. Germline values: CDR1 SGHAT, CDR2 FQNNGV. The CDR3 has 14 amino acids. V lost 2 bases to trimming and J lost 4 bases, with 11 bases between them. The CDR3 DNA reads TGTGCCAGCAGCTTACAGGTCTTGGGCACTGAAGCTTTCTTT. The encoded protein is CASSLQVLGTEAFF.

This clonotype has a handful of counts. The chain combines TRBV4-2 with TRBJ1-2; D gene ambiguous. The CDR3 length is 14 residues. The germline V gene has CDR1 LGHNA and CDR2 YNFKEQ. V gave up 1 base and J gave up 9 bases, with 15 bases separating them. Here the CDR3 DNA reads TGTGCCAGCAGCCAAGGGGATACCTCTTCGAGCTACACCTTC. The encoded protein is CASSQGDTSSSYTF.

In this sample, this clonotype turned up a few times. V is TRBV7-9 and J is TRBJ2-1; no reliable D call. CDR3 length equals 14 residues. Per germline, CDR1 SEHNR and CDR2 FQNEAQ (reference sequence). V was pared by 10 bases and J by 5 bases, with 18 bases between. The CDR3 sequence is CATPGLVVDNEQFF. CDR3 in DNA: TGTGCCACACCCGGTTTGGTCGTGGACAATGAGCAGTTCTTC.

There are a few counts of this clonotype. The V call is TRBV29-1, the J call TRBJ2-7; TRBD1 is a possible D gene (6 bases). The germline V gene has CDR1 SQVTM and CDR2 ANQGSEA. Trimming left V 7 bases short and J 0 bases short, with 16 bases between. The CDR3 extends over 14 amino acids. CDR3 sequence reads: CSGADQGHSYEQYF. The CDR3 nucleotides read TGCAGCGGAGCCGATCAGGGGCACTCCTACGAGCAGTACTTC.

This clonotype appeared a few times. V gene TRBV5-1 combines with J gene TRBJ2-5; maybe TRBD1 (6 bases). Deletions cut 2 bases from V and 11 bases from J, with 22 bases between. CDR1 is SGHRS, CDR2 YFSETQ, per germline. The CDR3 spans 15 residues. CDR3 sequence: CASSFLNRALEEQYF. For the CDR3, the DNA is TGCGCCAGCAGCTTTTTAAACAGGGCGTTGGAAGAGCAGTACTTC.

The chain is built from TRBV24-1 and TRBJ2-7; 8 bases map to TRBD1. Germline CDR1 is KGHDR and CDR2 is SFDVKD. Germline trimming cut 7 bases from V and 3 bases from J; bases unmatched to any gene: 4. The CDR3 has 13 residues. The CDR3 bases are TGTGCCACCAGGGGACAGGCGAACTACGAGCAGTACTTC. Translating gives CATRGQANYEQYF.

This clonotype was counted a few times. The chain employs TRBV29-1 and TRBJ2-4; D gene ambiguous. The germline gives CDR1 SQVTM, CDR2 ANQGSEA. The CDR3 covers 13 residues. The V gene lost 1 base and the J gene lost 0 bases, with 4 bases spanning the gap. In DNA, the CDR3 is TGCAGCGTTGAAGGGATAGCCAAAAACATTCAGTACTTC. Translation: CSVEGIAKNIQYF.

This chain connects TRBV29-1 to TRBJ2-3; TRBD2 agrees at 10 bases. Germline loops: CDR1 SQVTM, CDR2 ANQGSEA. The junction had 12 bases not matched to a gene; V was cut back by 1 base and J by 2 bases. This CDR3 is built from 18 residues. CDR3 sequence (DNA): TGCAGCGTTGAAGGGACTAGCGGCTACGGTTCACTCACAGATACGCAGTATTTT. Protein product: CSVEGTSGYGSLTDTQYF.